This is a list of T cell receptor beta chains from one sample in a study of blood T cell repertoires in COVID-19. Using immunoSEQ multiplex PCR, the repertoire was profiled, and TCRdb retains in-frame clones only, with some absent. The data hold about 110,000 clones, with 76% observed a single time. Sequenced sample: peripheral blood. The receptors derive from a woman over 75 with acute or convalescent COVID-19. Both conserved end residues are part of each CDR3. The D gene is left open where the match is weak. Clone size is not always given. Where it is, it says once, few, many or a class for expanded clones.

d_gene	j_gene	abundance	v_gene	CDR3nt	CDR3aa
TRBD1	TRBJ1-6	once	TRBV5-5	TGTGCCAGCAGCTTGTTTTCTCCGAGACAGGGGATAAATTCACCCCTCCACTTT	CASSLFSPRQGINSPLHF
.	TRBJ1-6	.	TRBV28	TGTGCCAGCAGTTTGAGTCCCGACGCTTACTATTATTCACCCCTCCACTTT	CASSLSPDAYYYSPLHF
TRBD1	TRBJ1-6	few	TRBV28	TGTGCCAGCAGTTCCGGGACAGGGGGTAGAACCTATAATTCACCCCTCCACTTT	CASSSGTGGRTYNSPLHF
.	TRBJ2-5	.	TRBV6-5	TGTGCCAGCAGCTCATCGGGAGTTCGTGAGACCCAGTACTTC	CASSSSGVRETQYF
TRBD1	TRBJ2-1	.	TRBV6-5	TGTGCCAGCAGTTACTCGTCTGGGACAGGGTATACTGAGCAGTTCTTC	CASSYSSGTGYTEQFF
.	TRBJ1-3	.	TRBV19	TGTGCCAGTAGTATCGCCGCGGGTCCCATTTCTGGAAACACCATATATTTT	CASSIAAGPISGNTIYF
TRBD1	TRBJ1-1	.	TRBV6-1	TGTGCCAGCAGTGAACGCAGGGGGCGTAGGAACACTGAAGCTTTCTTT	CASSERRGRRNTEAFF
TRBD2	TRBJ2-7	.	TRBV6-1	TGTGCCAGCAGTGAAGCGGTGACTAGCGGGCGGACCTTACGAGCATATCACTTC	CASSEAVTSGRTLRAYHF
.	TRBJ1-2	once	TRBV7-6	TGTGCCAGCAGCTTATATGTACAGGGCGATGGCTACACCTTC	CASSLYVQGDGYTF
.	TRBJ2-7	.	TRBV6-5	TGTGCCAGCAGTTTGTCTGTATCTGGGAGCTCCTACGAGCAGTACTTC	CASSLSVSGSSYEQYF
.	TRBJ2-7	.	TRBV19	TGTGCCAGTAGTACACAAGCGATCACCTCGAGCGAGCAGTACTTC	CASSTQAITSSEQYF
TRBD2	TRBJ2-1	few	TRBV13	TGTGCCAGCAGCTCCACGACTAGCGGGGGATATGAGCAGTTCTTC	CASSSTTSGGYEQFF
TRBD1	TRBJ2-3	few	TRBV5-1	TGCGCCAGCAGCTCGGACAGGGGGAAAGATACGCAGTATTTT	CASSSDRGKDTQYF
.	TRBJ2-7	.	TRBV4-3	TGCGCCAGCAGCCAGGCGGCGGGGGCGCGCGAGCAGTACTTC	CASSQAAGAREQYF
.	TRBJ2-7	.	TRBV6-5	TGTGCCAGCAAAATCAGCCAGGCGCTCTCCGAGCAGTACTTC	CASKISQALSEQYF
.	TRBJ1-6	.	TRBV7-8	TGTGCCAGCAGCCCAGAGGCCAGGGCTATCACCTATAATTCACCCCTCCACTTT	CASSPEARAITYNSPLHF
.	TRBJ2-6	once	TRBV19	TGTGCCAGTAGTAGGGAGTCGGTTTCTGGGGCCAACGTCCTGACTTTC	CASSRESVSGANVLTF
TRBD1	TRBJ1-4	.	TRBV9	TGTGCCAGCAGCGTCGGAACAGGGGGGGGTGAAAAACTGTTTTTT	CASSVGTGGGEKLFF
TRBD1	TRBJ1-5	.	TRBV19	TGTGCCAGTAGTATCACGACAGGGAACAATCAGCCCCAGCATTTT	CASSITTGNNQPQHF
.	TRBJ1-1	.	TRBV6-6	TGTGCCAGCAGTTACCTCGGTGGGGCGATTAACACTGAAGCTTTCTTT	CASSYLGGAINTEAFF
TRBD1	TRBJ1-5	.	TRBV5-1	TGCGCCAGCAGCTTGGGTACAGGGGGAGGCAATCAGCCCCAGCATTTT	CASSLGTGGGNQPQHF
.	TRBJ1-5	few	TRBV4-1	TGCGCCAGCAGCCAACCTACCAGGGCTGGCCAGCCCCAGCATTTT	CASSQPTRAGQPQHF
TRBD2	TRBJ2-3	.	TRBV3-1/TRBV3-2	TGTGCCAGCAGCCTTAGAAGCGGGGGCTTCACAGATACGCAGTATTTT	CASSLRSGGFTDTQYF
TRBD2	TRBJ2-1	.	TRBV6-5	TGTGCCAGCAGTTACTCGACGCCTAGCGGGGCTCCACAGTTCTTC	CASSYSTPSGAPQFF
TRBD2	TRBJ2-7	once	TRBV3-1/TRBV3-2	TGTGCCAGCAGCCAAGGACTGCGGGAGGGCCGTATACCACCGACGCAGTACTTC	CASSQGLREGRIPPTQYF
.	TRBJ2-1	.	TRBV30	TGTGCCGGCAGGGTGGCCTACAATGAGCAGTTCTTC	CAGRVAYNEQFF
.	TRBJ1-6	.	TRBV7-9	TGTGCCAGCAGCTGGACAGTACGGAATTCACCCCTCCACTTT	CASSWTVRNSPLHF
.	TRBJ1-2	.	TRBV6-1	TGTGCCAGCACCCGGGAGGAAAGAGCTAACTATGGCTACACCTTC	CASTREERANYGYTF
.	TRBJ2-5	.	TRBV5-5	TGTGCCAGCAGCTTGGGGGGAGGTATCGGGACCCAGTACTTC	CASSLGGGIGTQYF
.	TRBJ2-3	.	TRBV4-2	TGTGCCAGCAGCCAAGGACTAGGTAGCACAGATACGCAGTATTTT	CASSQGLGSTDTQYF
TRBD1	TRBJ1-6	.	TRBV2	TGTGCCAGCAGTGGGGACAGCACATCACCCCTCCACTTT	CASSGDSTSPLHF
TRBD2	TRBJ2-3	few	TRBV6-5	TGTGCCAGCAGTCAACAGCGGGGGCAATTGGATACGCAGTATTTT	CASSQQRGQLDTQYF
TRBD1	TRBJ2-7	few	TRBV10-1	TGCGCCAGCAGTGATTTTGGACAGGGGAACTCCTACGAGCAGTACTTC	CASSDFGQGNSYEQYF
.	TRBJ2-2	.	TRBV11-3	TGTGCCACCAGGAAGGACAGGAACACCGGGGAGCTGTTTTTT	CATRKDRNTGELFF
TRBD1	TRBJ1-1	.	TRBV19	TGTGCCAGTAGTAACCCGGGACAGGGGATGGAAGCTTTCTTT	CASSNPGQGMEAFF
.	TRBJ2-5	.	TRBV9	TGTGCCAGCAGCGTAGGAATTAGTATCCAAGAGACCCAGTACTTC	CASSVGISIQETQYF
.	TRBJ2-3	.	TRBV30	TGTGCCTGGAGTGCTCCCCAGGGCGGGAAGACAGATACGCAGTATTTT	CAWSAPQGGKTDTQYF
.	TRBJ2-3	.	TRBV24-1	TGTGCCACCAGTGACACCGGGACTAGCACAGATACGCAGTATTTT	CATSDTGTSTDTQYF
.	TRBJ2-7	.	TRBV4-1	TGCGCCAGCAGCCAAGAACAGACAGGTTCCTACGAGCAGTACTTC	CASSQEQTGSYEQYF
.	TRBJ1-2	few	TRBV28	TGTGCCAGCAGTCCCGGACATCTATCCAACTATGGCTACACCTTC	CASSPGHLSNYGYTF
TRBD2	TRBJ2-4	.	TRBV19	TGTGCCAGTAGTAAGCCCCCTGGACTAGCGGGGGGGGGTAACATTCAGTACTTC	CASSKPPGLAGGGNIQYF
.	TRBJ2-2	.	TRBV5-4	TGTGCCAGCAGCGTGCCGGGAGCCACTGTCACCGGGGAGCTGTTTTTT	CASSVPGATVTGELFF
TRBD1	TRBJ1-5	.	TRBV5-1	TGCGCCAGCAGCTTACAGGGGGTTGGCAATCAGCCCCAGCATTTT	CASSLQGVGNQPQHF
TRBD2	TRBJ2-7	once	TRBV14	TGTGCCAGCAGCCAAGCACCCCTGGGTAGCGGGGTTTCCTACGAGCAGTACTTC	CASSQAPLGSGVSYEQYF
TRBD1	TRBJ2-1	.	TRBV7-2	TGTGCCAGCAGCCCTCAGGGGGCCACAAGCAATGAGCAGTTCTTC	CASSPQGATSNEQFF
TRBD1	TRBJ2-1	.	TRBV23-1	TGCGCCAGCAGCCTTAGGACAGGGTGTGTTCCTGAGCAGTTCTTC	CASSLRTGCVPEQFF
TRBD2	TRBJ2-1	.	TRBV29-1	TGCAGCGTTGAAGGGGCTAGCGGGAGTCGGCGCTCCTACAATGAGCAGTTCTTC	CSVEGASGSRRSYNEQFF
.	TRBJ2-7	.	TRBV27	TGTGCCAGCAGTTTATCTCGGGACACGTACGAGCAGTACTTC	CASSLSRDTYEQYF
.	TRBJ2-3	.	TRBV19	TGTGCCAGTAGTATAGGGGTACGGGCAGGGTGGGCAGATACGCAGTATTTT	CASSIGVRAGWADTQYF
TRBD2	TRBJ2-3	.	TRBV11-2	TGTGCCAGCAGCTTATGGCGGGGGGGTGGCACAGATACGCAGTATTTT	CASSLWRGGGTDTQYF
.	TRBJ1-4	.	TRBV5-1	TGCGCCAGCAGCTTCAGGGGTACAACTAATGAAAAACTGTTTTTT	CASSFRGTTNEKLFF
.	TRBJ2-3	.	TRBV4-3	TGCGCCAGCAGCCGCGGGATAGACACAGATACGCAGTATTTT	CASSRGIDTDTQYF
TRBD1	TRBJ1-5	.	TRBV6-6	TGTGCCAGCAGGATGACAGGGGGCAATCAGCCCCAGCATTTT	CASRMTGGNQPQHF
TRBD1	TRBJ1-2	few	TRBV6-2/TRBV6-3	TGTGCCAGCAGCTCCCGGGACAGGGGTGTCATTGAGGGCTACACCTTC	CASSSRDRGVIEGYTF
TRBD2	TRBJ2-7	.	TRBV6-1	TGTGCCAGCAGTGCGACAGGGACTAGCGGAAACTACGAGCAGTACTTC	CASSATGTSGNYEQYF
TRBD1	TRBJ2-7	.	TRBV5-4	TGTGCCAGCAGCCCGGGACAGGGGTATTCCTACGAGCAGTACTTC	CASSPGQGYSYEQYF
TRBD1	TRBJ1-1	.	TRBV10-1	TGCGCCAGCAGTTCGGGACAGATGAACACTGAAGCTTTCTTT	CASSSGQMNTEAFF